The 20 T cell receptor beta chains presented below share a single source sample, sequenced in a study of blood T cell repertoires in COVID-19. The table came from immunoSEQ multiplex PCR; TCRdb's copy has only in-frame clones and leaves some out. The profile covers about 240,000 clones, with approximately 90% appearing a single time and around 6.9% taken by the ten largest. Sequences were obtained from peripheral blood. The receptors originated from a man between 60 and 75 years old who had recovered from COVID-19.

This chain uses TRBV7-8 with TRBJ2-7, with TRBD2 matching over 11 bases. The CDR3 runs 15 residues. Germline CDR1 is SGHVS and CDR2 is FQNEAQ. V shed 1 base, J shed 2 bases, and the junction held 1 base outside the gene matches. The CDR3 region is CASSLGLAGTYEQYF. In DNA form, the CDR3 reads TGTGCCAGCAGCTTAGGACTAGCGGGGACCTACGAGCAGTACTTC.

The chain has TRBV5-1 and TRBJ2-1; 8 bases fit TRBD2. Germline trimming cut 6 bases from V and 4 bases from J; bases unmatched to any gene: 6. This CDR3 has 14 residues. Germline CDR1 and CDR2: SGHRS and YFSETQ. This CDR3 is CASKAGGLYNEQFF. In DNA form, the CDR3 reads TGCGCCAGCAAGGCGGGGGGATTGTACAATGAGCAGTTCTTC.

V gene TRBV18 combines with J gene TRBJ2-7; 7 bases fit TRBD2. V was clipped by 3 bases and J by 2 bases; unmatched bases: 7. Germline-derived CDR1 and CDR2 are KGHSH and LQKENI. CDR3 length equals 15 residues. The CDR3, as DNA: TGTGCCAGCTCACCGGGGAGGGCAGGCCCCTACGAGCAGTACTTC. Translation: CASSPGRAGPYEQYF.

The rearrangement links TRBV6-5 to TRBJ1-1; D is unresolved. The V and J ends lost 7 bases and 6 bases respectively, with 9 bases between them. Germline V gene data show CDR1 as MNHEY and CDR2 as SVGAGI. The CDR3 totals 11 residues. The CDR3 region has the DNA TGTGCCAGCATCACTCTCTCTGAAGCTTTCTTT. Translation gives CASITLSEAFF.

This clone was observed a few times. This chain joins TRBV5-1 and TRBJ2-7; D perhaps matches TRBD2 (6 bases). The V end was cut by 7 bases, the J end by 3 bases, with 17 bases between. Germline CDR1 is SGHRS and CDR2 is YFSETQ. This CDR3 has 14 amino acids. The CDR3 DNA follows: TGCGCCAGCTACGTCGGCCTGGAGGGCTACGAGCAGTACTTC. Residues: CASYVGLEGYEQYF.

The chain couples TRBV24-1 to TRBJ2-3; perhaps TRBD2 as D (6 bases). V was trimmed by 0 bases and J by 0 bases, leaving 12 bases between them. CDR3 size: 17 residues. Germline V gene data show CDR1 as KGHDR and CDR2 as SFDVKD. This CDR3 is CATSDLYGDLSTDTQYF. Written as DNA, the CDR3 is TGTGCCACCAGTGATTTGTACGGGGACTTAAGCACAGATACGCAGTATTTT.

This rearrangement joins TRBV5-5 to TRBJ2-1, with D perhaps matching TRBD2 (5 bases). This CDR3 is built from 15 residues. CDR1 SGHKS and CDR2 YYEKEE come from the germline V gene (reference sequence). The ends were cut back, 2 bases at V and 6 bases at J, with 15 bases in the middle. CDR3 in amino acids: CASSFWRVGSNEQFF. In DNA form, the CDR3 reads TGTGCCAGCAGCTTTTGGAGAGTGGGGAGCAATGAGCAGTTCTTC.

The CDR3 spells CASSLSGTIQETQYF. CDR3 nucleotides: TGTGCCAGCAGCCTCTCCGGGACAATACAAGAGACCCAGTACTTC. The chain is built from TRBV3-1 (or the pseudogene TRBV3-2) and TRBJ2-5; possibly TRBD1 for D (6 bases). The CDR3 runs to 15 residues. The germline V gene encodes CDR1 LGHDT and CDR2 YNNKEL (reference sequence). V was trimmed by 4 bases and J by 2 bases, leaving 14 bases between them.

This clone was seen a single time. This rearrangement joins TRBV19 to TRBJ2-6; no clear D gene. Trimming pared 3 bases from V and 0 bases from J, leaving 6 bases between. The CDR3 has 15 amino acids. CDR1 is LNHDA, CDR2 SQIVND, per germline (reference sequence). For the CDR3, the DNA is TGTGCCAGTAGTATTAGAATCTCTGGGGCCAACGTCCTGACTTTC. It yields the protein CASSIRISGANVLTF.

The rearrangement joins TRBV7-2 to TRBJ2-3; D may be TRBD1 (5 bases). The CDR3 has 15 residues. Germline V gene lookup returns CDR1 SGHTA and CDR2 FQGNSA. Trimming pared 6 bases from V and 3 bases from J, leaving 16 bases between. Here the CDR3 reads CASRSPSKGTDTQYF. The DNA of the CDR3 is TGTGCCAGCAGATCCCCGTCAAAGGGGACAGATACGCAGTATTTT.

This clone was counted only a few times. V is TRBV27 and J is TRBJ2-7; D is undetermined. V was clipped by 0 bases and J by 3 bases, with 15 bases between them. The CDR3 is 16 amino acids. Germline V gene sequence: CDR1 MNHEY, CDR2 SMNVEV (reference sequence). The CDR3 coding sequence is TGTGCCAGCAGTTTATCGACACAGTTCCTTATCTACGAGCAGTACTTC. It yields the protein CASSLSTQFLIYEQYF.

V usage is TRBV6-5 and J usage is TRBJ1-5, with D maybe TRBD1 (6 bases). Trimming pared 6 bases from V and 9 bases from J, leaving 12 bases between. Germline V lookup: CDR1 MNHEY, CDR2 SVGAGI. The CDR3 is made up of 12 amino acids. The CDR3 here is CASSRTEGPQHF. The CDR3 nucleotides read TGTGCCAGCAGCCGGACAGAGGGGCCCCAGCATTTT.

This chain joins TRBV11-3 and TRBJ2-1; TRBD1 aligns across 7 bases. The V gene end was trimmed by 5 bases and the J gene end by 8 bases; junction bases not matched to a gene: 9. The germline gives CDR1 SGHNT, CDR2 YENEEA. The CDR3 length is 14 residues. Here the CDR3 reads CASSPQTGSHEQFF. The CDR3 bases are TGTGCCAGCAGCCCCCAGACAGGGTCGCATGAGCAGTTCTTC.

The gene calls are TRBV7-9 and TRBJ1-1, with 7 bases aligning to TRBD1. After removal of 5 bases from V and 5 bases from J, the junction contained 8 bases not matched to a gene. The CDR3 has 14 residues. Looked up from germline, CDR1 is SEHNR and CDR2 is FQNEAQ (reference sequence). The CDR3 sequence: CASSPRDSRTEAFF. The CDR3 DNA is TGTGCCAGCAGCCCCCGGGACAGCCGGACTGAAGCTTTCTTT.

This chain uses TRBV12-3 or TRBV12-4 with TRBJ2-7; maybe TRBD1 (6 bases). The V gene lost 5 bases and the J gene lost 3 bases, with 11 bases spanning the gap. The CDR3 consists of 13 residues. The CDR3 loop is CASSGQRIYEQYF. CDR3 sequence (DNA): TGTGCCAGCAGTGGACAGCGAATCTACGAGCAGTACTTC.

The rearrangement uses TRBV13 and TRBJ1-3; 7 bases are a match to TRBD1. The CDR3 spans 16 residues. V lost 5 bases and J lost 0; bases outside the gene matches: 7. The germline V gene has CDR1 PRHDT and CDR2 FYEKMQ (reference sequence). In DNA, the CDR3 is TGTGCCAGCAGCCGACAGGGTCGAAGCTCTGGAAACACCATATATTTT. Translated: CASSRQGRSSGNTIYF.

The chain carries TRBV7-2 and TRBJ2-5, with TRBD2 identical over 11 bases. The CDR3 is made up of 17 amino acids. The V segment lost 0 bases and the J segment 4 bases; nucleotides outside the gene matches: 7. Germline V lookup: CDR1 SGHTA, CDR2 FQGNSA. CDR3 coding DNA: TGTGCCAGCAGCTTAGCGGTCTCTAGCGGGGGGCGAGAGACCCAGTACTTC. It is translated as CASSLAVSSGGRETQYF.

This chain links TRBV5-4 with TRBJ2-7, with D uncertain. Germline assignment: CDR1 SGHNT and CDR2 YYREEE (reference sequence). The V gene lost 2 bases and the J gene lost 2 bases, with 8 bases spanning the gap. The CDR3 length is 13 residues. CDR3 sequence (DNA): TGTGCCAGCAGCTTCCGACACCCCTACGAGCAGTACGTC. This codes for CASSFRHPYEQYV.

The chain links TRBV6-5 to TRBJ1-2; D is uncertain. The CDR3 contains 14 residues. Per germline, CDR1 MNHEY and CDR2 SVGAGI. The V and J ends lost 2 bases and 4 bases respectively, with 11 bases between them. For the CDR3, the DNA is TGTGCCAGCAGTTACGGTGGAGGTGCCTATGGCTACACCTTC. Amino acid sequence: CASSYGGGAYGYTF.

This chain connects TRBV7-2 to TRBJ1-2; D is uncertain. The ends were cut back, 5 bases at V and 4 bases at J, with 14 bases in the middle. Germline assignment: CDR1 SGHTA and CDR2 FQGNSA. The CDR3 totals 14 residues. Here the CDR3 reads CASSPAGSAYGYTF. CDR3 DNA: TGTGCCAGCAGCCCAGCGGGAAGCGCCTATGGCTACACCTTC.